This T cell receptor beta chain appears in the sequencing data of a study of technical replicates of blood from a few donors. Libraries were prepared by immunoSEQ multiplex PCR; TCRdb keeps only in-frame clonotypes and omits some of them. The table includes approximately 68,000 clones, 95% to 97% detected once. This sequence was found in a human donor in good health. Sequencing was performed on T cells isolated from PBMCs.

CDR3 residues: CSVLAAMNEQFF. The CDR3 nucleotides read TGCAGCGTACTAGCTGCAATGAATGAGCAGTTCTTC. This chain joins TRBV29-1 and TRBJ2-1, with a possible D match to TRBD2 (6 bases). Germline CDR1 reads SQVTM; CDR2 reads ANQGSEA. V was shortened by 6 bases and J by 7 bases, with 13 bases between the two germline ends. The CDR3 consists of 12 residues.